What follows describes a single T cell receptor (beta chain). The antigen remains undetermined. The source of the sample is a study of response to subunit inactivated influenza vaccine. General observations from the study: Only a handful of new T cells, the authors suggested, are recruited with each seasonal influenza vaccination.

Using its own MiXCR run on the RT-PCR reads, TCRdb lists one record per CDR3 protein. This sample carries 550,000 to 800,000 distinct CDR3 sequences, around 14% of them seen once, and the ten largest clones take 6.5% to 8.5%. Trimming pared 0 bases from V and 10 bases from J, leaving 11 bases between. Germline V lookup: CDR1 SGHRS, CDR2 YFSETQ. The CDR3 has 13 residues. This TCR derives from a man aged 50 or older who received an inactivated influenza vaccine. The J gene is TRBJ2-4, the V gene TRBV5-1; D is possibly TRBD2 (6 bases). Sample: PBMCs from blood, taken roughly 2 weeks before vaccination. As DNA, the CDR3 is TGCGCCAGCAGCTTGGATTTGGAGGGGATTCAGTACTTC. This encodes CASSLDLEGIQYF.